This TCR beta chain was sequenced for a study of blood T cell repertoires in COVID-19. Germline CDR1 SGHRS, CDR2 YFSETQ. V lost 4 bases and J lost 2, with 12 bases in between. This CDR3 contains 14 residues. Per the original data handling: Researchers report that nucleated cell counts were estimated from reference gene primer amplification. Only in-frame clones appear in the TCRdb table, and some are missing; sequencing was by immunoSEQ multiplex PCR. D and trimming were read from the DNA, whereas the V and J calls and clone size are those reported in that table. The table has approximately 170,000 clones, around 85% seen once.

The sequence derives from a man at least 80 years old with COVID-19, enrolled during active disease. Specimen: peripheral blood. The rearrangement joins TRBV5-1 to TRBJ1-1; possible D gene TRBD1, 6 bases. In nucleotides, the CDR3 is TGCGCCAGCAGCGAGACAGGACTCAACACTGAAGCTTTCTTT. Protein product: CASSETGLNTEAFF.